A selection of T cell receptor beta chains follows, all from one sample in a study of low-dose radiotherapy and immunotherapy resistance in tumors. Using its own MiXCR run on the reads, TCRdb lists one record per CDR3 protein. The profile shows 85,000 to 100,000 distinct CDR3 sequences, 9.4% of them singletons. The sequenced sample was PBMCs, obtained before treatment. The receptors were sampled from a male donor with prostate cancer. CDR3s include the opening cysteine and the closing phenylalanine or tryptophan. A D gene is named only where the DNA matches it firmly. The size field is filled for only some rows; it gives once, few, many or a size class.

v_gene	abundance	j_gene	d_gene	CDR3aa	CDR3nt
TRBV28	many	TRBJ1-1	TRBD1	CASSSTGVTNTEAFF	TGTGCCAGCAGTTCAACAGGGGTGACGAACACTGAAGCTTTCTTT
TRBV20-1	many	TRBJ2-1	NA	CSASSPDVLGGQFF	TGCAGTGCTAGTTCTCCGGATGTCCTGGGAGGGCAGTTCTTC
TRBV11-2	many	TRBJ2-7	NA	CASSRTSYEQYF	TGTGCCAGCAGCCGGACCTCCTACGAGCAGTACTTC
TRBV29-1	many	TRBJ2-7	TRBD2	CSVKRGPGGEQYF	TGCAGCGTTAAAAGAGGGCCGGGGGGCGAGCAGTACTTC
TRBV28	many	TRBJ2-5	NA	CASSPHSGLYRETQYF	TGTGCCAGCAGTCCCCACTCGGGACTCTATCGGGAGACCCAGTACTTC
TRBV7-3	many	TRBJ2-1	TRBD2	CASSLTAGLAGANEQFF	TGTGCCAGCAGCTTAACCGCGGGACTAGCGGGAGCCAATGAGCAGTTCTTC
TRBV12-3/TRBV12-4	many	TRBJ2-7	NA	CASSLSHRFSYEQYF	TGTGCCAGCAGTTTATCTCACAGGTTCTCCTACGAGCAGTACTTC
TRBV7-2	many	TRBJ2-7	NA	CASSLARGSFEQYF	TGTGCCAGCAGCTTAGCGAGGGGGTCTTTCGAGCAGTACTTC
TRBV4-2	NA	TRBJ2-1	NA	CASSPTPDSTWQFF	TGTGCCAGCAGCCCTACACCGGACTCGACCTGGCAGTTCTTC
TRBV6-5	many	TRBJ2-1	NA	CASSYSGRNNEQFF	TGTGCCAGCAGTTATTCCGGGCGAAACAATGAGCAGTTCTTC
TRBV12-3/TRBV12-4	medium-sized	TRBJ2-1	TRBD2	CASSMSGRIYNEQFF	TGTGCCAGCAGTATGAGCGGGAGGATCTACAATGAGCAGTTCTTC
TRBV2	many	TRBJ2-7	TRBD2	CASTRGLAVSSYEQYF	TGTGCCAGCACCCGAGGACTAGCGGTATCTTCCTACGAGCAGTACTTC
TRBV20-1	many	TRBJ1-2	NA	CSAERGNYGYTF	TGCAGTGCGGAGAGGGGGAACTATGGCTACACCTTC
TRBV11-1	many	TRBJ1-1	NA	CASSGLTNTEAFF	TGTGCCAGCAGCGGACTGACGAACACTGAAGCTTTCTTT
TRBV5-3	once	TRBJ2-7	NA	CASSSNRPGEQYF	TGTGCCAGCAGCTCTAATCGACCCGGCGAGCAGTACTTC
TRBV29-1	NA	TRBJ2-1	TRBD2	CNVEDRASGSNEQFF	TGCAACGTTGAAGATCGGGCTAGCGGGAGCAATGAGCAGTTCTTC
TRBV3-1	many	TRBJ2-3	TRBD2	CASSSGGVSTDTQYF	TGTGCCAGCAGCAGCGGGGGAGTTAGCACAGATACGCAGTATTTT
TRBV19	many	TRBJ2-1	NA	CASSIMSSYNEQFF	TGTGCCAGTAGTATAATGAGCTCCTACAATGAGCAGTTCTTC
TRBV12-3/TRBV12-4	NA	TRBJ2-6	TRBD2	CASSPRGVGANVLTF	TGTGCCAGCAGCCCCCGGGGGGTAGGGGCCAACGTCCTGACTTTC
TRBV7-2	many	TRBJ2-2	NA	CASSLNRLLTGELFF	TGTGCCAGCAGCTTAAATCGCTTACTCACCGGGGAGCTGTTTTTT
TRBV30	many	TRBJ1-5	NA	CAWSSKGWSNQPQHF	TGTGCCTGGAGCTCAAAAGGGTGGAGCAATCAGCCCCAGCATTTT
TRBV6-2/TRBV6-3	medium-sized	TRBJ2-7	NA	CASFGLLDPYEQYF	TGTGCCAGCTTTGGACTGCTAGATCCCTACGAGCAGTACTTC
TRBV7-9	many	TRBJ2-5	NA	CASVHSETQYF	TGTGCCAGCGTGCACTCAGAGACCCAGTACTTC
TRBV20-1	many	TRBJ2-5	NA	CSASRTVKETQYF	TGCAGTGCTAGCCGGACGGTCAAAGAGACCCAGTACTTC
TRBV28	many	TRBJ2-7	NA	CASSFYYEQYF	TGTGCCAGCAGTTTCTACTACGAGCAGTACTTC
TRBV20-1	many	TRBJ2-3	TRBD2	CSAGRGSGTTNTDTQYF	TGCAGTGCCGGGCGGGGTTCCGGGACTACGAACACAGATACGCAGTATTTT
TRBV10-3	many	TRBJ2-3	TRBD2	CAISETLGLDWTGYF	TGTGCCATCAGTGAGACCCTCGGACTAGACTGGACCGGGTATTTT
TRBV7-8	many	TRBJ2-1	NA	CASSSLGGGAAYNEQFF	TGTGCCAGCAGCAGTTTAGGTGGGGGAGCGGCCTACAATGAGCAGTTCTTC
TRBV27	many	TRBJ2-1	NA	CASSLKRAYNEQFF	TGTGCCAGCAGTTTAAAGCGGGCCTACAATGAGCAGTTCTTC
TRBV18	many	TRBJ2-7	NA	CASSPEAAAYEQYF	TGTGCCAGCTCACCGGAGGCAGCAGCCTACGAGCAGTACTTC
TRBV7-7	many	TRBJ2-5	TRBD2	CASSFGTSGQETQYF	TGTGCCAGCAGCTTTGGGACTAGCGGACAAGAGACCCAGTACTTC
TRBV7-8	many	TRBJ2-7	NA	CASSETYEQYF	TGTGCCAGCAGCGAAACCTACGAGCAGTACTTC
TRBV9	many	TRBJ2-7	TRBD2	CASSSQAGALNGEQYF	TGTGCCAGCAGCTCCCAAGCGGGAGCCCTCAATGGCGAGCAGTACTTC
TRBV28	many	TRBJ2-7	NA	CASSRHPGGGADEQYF	TGTGCCAGCAGCCGACACCCGGGAGGGGGCGCAGACGAGCAGTACTTC
TRBV7-8	many	TRBJ2-2	NA	CASSQRGGTGELFF	TGTGCCAGCAGTCAACGAGGTGGCACCGGGGAGCTGTTTTTT
TRBV28	many	TRBJ1-4	NA	CASSRAQGSTNEKLFF	TGTGCCAGCAGTCGTGCCCAAGGGTCCACTAATGAAAAACTGTTTTTT
TRBV28	many	TRBJ2-3	TRBD1	CASSWDRGRERELELADTQYF	TGTGCCAGCAGTTGGGACAGGGGGCGCGAGCGGGAGCTAGAGCTGGCAGATACGCAGTATTTT
TRBV20-1	many	TRBJ2-1	TRBD2	CSATRLAGEQFF	TGCAGTGCTACTCGACTAGCGGGAGAGCAGTTCTTC
TRBV20-1	many	TRBJ1-6	NA	CSARPELTGRSPLHF	TGCAGTGCTAGACCAGAGCTTACAGGGCGATCACCCCTCCACTTT
TRBV7-2	many	TRBJ1-2	TRBD1	CASRAGTGMYGYTF	TGTGCCAGCAGAGCCGGGACAGGGATGTATGGCTACACCTTC
TRBV5-6	many	TRBJ2-1	TRBD1	CASSLRDRGLNEQFF	TGTGCCAGCAGCTTGAGGGACAGGGGGCTCAATGAGCAGTTCTTC
TRBV6-5	many	TRBJ2-2	NA	CASRPRASTGELFF	TGTGCCAGCAGACCCCGGGCCAGCACCGGGGAGCTGTTTTTT
TRBV5-1	many	TRBJ1-2	NA	CASSLAVAPSGYTF	TGCGCCAGCAGCTTGGCCGTAGCCCCTTCTGGCTACACCTTC
TRBV9	many	TRBJ2-7	NA	CASSVAQGPFYEQYF	TGTGCCAGCAGCGTAGCACAGGGACCCTTCTACGAGCAGTACTTC
TRBV24-1	many	TRBJ1-5	NA	CATRAGGNQPQHF	TGTGCCACTAGAGCAGGGGGCAATCAGCCCCAGCATTTT
TRBV20-1	many	TRBJ2-7	TRBD1	CSAVRPGQSSYEQYF	TGCAGTGCAGTAAGACCGGGACAGAGTTCCTACGAGCAGTACTTC
TRBV29-1	many	TRBJ2-7	NA	CSVAMGSYEQYF	TGCAGCGTTGCAATGGGGTCCTACGAGCAGTACTTC
TRBV28	many	TRBJ1-1	TRBD1	CASSTTGHTEAFF	TGTGCCAGCAGTACGACAGGGCACACTGAAGCTTTCTTT
TRBV18	many	TRBJ1-2	TRBD1	CASSPGTGADGYTF	TGTGCCAGCTCACCGGGGACAGGGGCCGATGGCTACACCTTC
TRBV6-2/TRBV6-3	many	TRBJ2-1	NA	CASSYRDPSYEQFF	TGTGCCAGCAGTTACCGGGACCCCAGTTATGAGCAGTTCTTC
TRBV29-1	many	TRBJ2-7	TRBD2	CSVERGVSEQYF	TGCAGCGTTGAACGGGGGGTATCCGAGCAGTACTTC
TRBV30	many	TRBJ2-7	TRBD1	CACLPKRQGPHEQYF	TGTGCCTGTCTTCCGAAGCGACAGGGGCCTCACGAGCAGTACTTC
TRBV7-9	many	TRBJ2-1	TRBD1	CASSPQGQGARGSYNEQFF	TGTGCCAGCAGCCCCCAGGGGCAGGGGGCGAGGGGCTCCTACAATGAGCAGTTCTTC
TRBV4-2	NA	TRBJ1-2	NA	CASSQDPGVGGYTF	TGTGCCAGCAGCCAAGATCCGGGAGTTGGCGGCTACACCTTC
TRBV29-1	many	TRBJ1-1	NA	CSVLQGVAEAFF	TGCAGCGTTTTACAGGGTGTCGCTGAAGCTTTCTTT